Listed here are 8 T cell receptor beta chains from one sample, sequenced in a study of blood T cell repertoires in COVID-19. TCRdb's table, derived via immunoSEQ multiplex PCR, lists solely in-frame clones and lacks some. This sample has roughly 200,000 clones, with roughly 86% found just once. The sequenced sample consisted of PBMCs or T cells enriched from blood (not recorded which). These receptors all come from a man aged 35-49 years with acute COVID-19.

The chain uses TRBV24-1 and TRBJ2-1; 9 bases fit TRBD2. The germline V gene encodes CDR1 KGHDR and CDR2 SFDVKD. Trimming cost V 0 bases and J 9 bases; bases outside gene matches: 2. The CDR3 length is 14 residues. The DNA for the CDR3 is TGTGCCACCAGTGATTTGTTAGCGGGAGTTGAGCAGTTCTTC. Translation gives CATSDLLAGVEQFF.

The rearrangement joins TRBV5-1 to TRBJ1-2; a possible D gene is TRBD1 (6 bases). This CDR3 is 14 amino acids long. Germline CDR1 and CDR2: SGHRS and YFSETQ. V lost 1 base, J lost 8 bases, and 15 bases lay in between. The CDR3 DNA reads TGCGCCAGCAGCTTGTCTAACAGGGAGGGCGGCTACACCTTC. Amino acids: CASSLSNREGGYTF.

This clone was found once. This rearrangement joins TRBV24-1 to TRBJ2-5; 7 nucleotides align to TRBD1. Per germline, CDR1 KGHDR and CDR2 SFDVKD. The CDR3 is made up of 14 amino acids. V lost 4 bases to trimming and J lost 3 bases; unmatched junction nucleotides: 4. The CDR3 spells CATSEPDREETQYF. As DNA, the CDR3 is TGTGCCACCAGTGAACCCGACAGGGAAGAGACCCAGTACTTC.

The chain is built from TRBV15 and TRBJ1-2; D possibly corresponds to TRBD1 (5 bases). Germline lookup yields CDR1 LNHNV and CDR2 YYDKDF (reference sequence). This CDR3 has 14 amino acids. V was trimmed by 0 bases and J by 4 bases, leaving 9 bases between them. The CDR3 nucleotides are TGTGCCACCAGCAGAGATGGACATTTCTATGGCTACACCTTC. Protein sequence: CATSRDGHFYGYTF.

The chain uses TRBV2 and TRBJ2-5; 9 bases map to TRBD1. CDR3 size: 14 residues. Losses at the gene ends were 6 bases for V and 4 bases for J; bases not matched to a gene: 6. The germline gives CDR1 SNHLY, CDR2 FYNNEI. The CDR3 sequence is CASRGQGGGETQYF. CDR3 nucleotide sequence: TGTGCCAGCAGGGGACAGGGAGGGGGAGAGACCCAGTACTTC.

This chain links TRBV4-1 with TRBJ2-1, with 7 nucleotides matching TRBD2. The CDR3 runs to 16 residues. The V gene end was trimmed by 0 bases and the J gene end by 7 bases; junction bases not matched to a gene: 9. Germline V lookup: CDR1 MGHRA, CDR2 YSYEKL. The CDR3 protein is CASSQEGWQGGNEQFF. DNA of the CDR3: TGCGCCAGCAGCCAAGAGGGGTGGCAGGGAGGGAATGAGCAGTTCTTC.

The genes are TRBV2 and TRBJ2-1; 8 bases map to TRBD2. Germline CDR1 is SNHLY and CDR2 is FYNNEI. The CDR3 consists of 15 residues. The V gene end was trimmed by 1 base and the J gene end by 5 bases; junction bases not matched to a gene: 4. CDR3 nucleotides: TGTGCCAGCAGTGAAGGCCCAGCGGGGGACAATGAGCAGTTCTTC. Residues: CASSEGPAGDNEQFF.

The chain combines TRBV6-2 or TRBV6-3 with TRBJ2-5, with a weak D call TRBD1 (6 bases). Trimming stripped 2 bases from V and 3 bases from J, with 10 bases between. Germline lookup yields CDR1 MNHEY and CDR2 SVGEGT. CDR3 size: 14 residues. The CDR3 nucleotides are TGTGCCAGCAGTTACGCAGGACAGAAAGAGACCCAGTACTTC. Translating it yields CASSYAGQKETQYF.